This T cell receptor (beta chain) was documented in a study of blood T cell repertoires in COVID-19 (TCRdb year 2020). With respect to the entire study: Samples covering the acute and convalescent phases of COVID-19 were provided by collaborators in the United States, Italy and Spain. The prospective study material was composed of cDNA or gDNA derived from T cells, B-cell-depleted T cells, or PBMCs. The dataset comprised deeply sampled blood TCRbeta repertoires from subjects exposed to, actively infected with, or recovered from COVID-19. The repertoires were released in a freely available public database meant as a resource for research on the immune response to SARS-CoV-2. The samples were drawn from the first 160 participants of the ongoing ImmuneRACE study and from 950 to 1,500 subjects provided by 6 global collaborators. Sample metadata almost always included a de-identified subject ID, COVID-19 status, age in years and sex. Where available, HLA class I and class II types were taken from metadata supplied by the sample provider and were not determined by assay-based typing.

Reading the germline V gene gives CDR1 SGHRS and CDR2 YFSETQ. The junction shows trimming of 2 bases on V and 2 bases on J, and the gene matches do not reach 5 bases of it. The CDR3 has 15 amino acids, counting the end cysteine and phenylalanine. Left in the record is the CDR3 DNA by itself, 45 bases read in frame from the first base. Paper-wide results and their limitations: The amount of clinical and demographic metadata varied by source and participant and was provided uncurated.

The immunoSEQ Assay, a bias-controlled multiplex PCR, was used to amplify TCRbeta CDR3 regions from genomic DNA. From the authors' description of their analysis: Within the assay, amplification of reference gene primers was used to estimate how many nucleated cells each sample contained. Sequence reads were collapsed and filtered to measure the absolute abundance of every unique TCRbeta CDR3 rearrangement. For each sample, productive Simpson clonality was calculated as the square root of Simpson's diversity index over productive rearrangements. Drawn from immuneACCESS, this table holds only the in-frame rearrangements with V and J called that TCRdb kept. Clones are partly lost; checked studies trace under half to an unresolved V gene and leave the rest unexplained. The DNA gave D and trimming, while V, J and clone size come from that table. For this sample the table gives around 300,000 clones, of which 90% were detected only once. The ten top clones hold around 1.1% of the sample.

With regard to this clone: The target of this receptor is not known. Base quality data are lacking; no much larger clone is found one base away.

Enrolling through a virtual design, the prospective study's participants ranged in age from roughly 18 to 89 years and lived across 20 to 30 United States geographic areas. In the prospective study, cohorts were assigned on the basis of participant-reported clinical history obtained from a screening survey and a study questionnaire. Recovered participants in ImmuneRACE Cohort 3 were defined by two consecutive negative NP/OP PCR tests, clearance by a healthcare professional, or resolution of symptoms. Mobile phlebotomists in the prospective study collected whole blood, serum and a nasopharyngeal or oropharyngeal swab from every participant. Over a roughly 2-month period, participants in the prospective study had the option of providing additional blood draws and questionnaires. Prospective study blood samples were shipped either frozen or at room temperature before DNA extraction.

Sequencing was carried out using PBMCs or T cells enriched from blood (not recorded which). The rearranged chain carries TRBV5-1 and TRBJ2-7, with 9 bases in between that match TRBD2. The source of this sequence is a young woman who had recovered from COVID-19. The CDR3 is CASSLETSGPYEQYF. Read as DNA, the sequence is TGCGCCAGCAGCTTAGAGACTAGCGGCCCCTACGAGCAGTACTTC.